The entry that follows covers one T cell receptor beta chain sequence. Its target is unknown. This record belongs to a study of spatial heterogeneity in lung cancer. General study points: Higher tumor mutation counts went along with higher counts of expanded intratumoral alpha and beta TCRs. Coverage was estimated at roughly 6.5% of tumor T cells for alpha chains and about 13% for beta chains.

V lost 1 base and J lost 9, with 12 bases in between. The germline V gene has CDR1 SGHDN and CDR2 FVKESK. There are 13 residues in the CDR3. Time point defined: sample taken at primary tumor resection. Donation came from 70 or so patients with untreated early-stage non-small cell lung cancer. Tumor, nontumor lung or frozen PBMC supplied whole RNA that was sequenced unsorted. TCRdb recomputed calls from the 5' RACE reads with MiXCR, one row per CDR3 protein. This sample has 9,000 to 10,000 distinct CDR3 sequences, with over 6% found just once. The chain recombines TRBV14 with TRBJ1-2; no reliable D call. The specimen comprised lung tumor tissue, sampled at surgery. The receptor was isolated from a female donor with early-stage non-small cell lung cancer. CDR3 sequence reads: CASSQGPAPSYTF. CDR3 in DNA: TGTGCCAGCAGCCAAGGGCCTGCCCCTAGCTACACCTTC.